Listed below are T cell receptor beta chains from one sample, sequenced in a study of molecular identifiers for immune sequencing clone quantification. Each CDR3 protein is one row after TCRdb ran MiXCR on the PCR reads. The sample lists about 510,000 distinct CDR3 sequences, about 21% occurring once. Sequencing input: naive CD8+ T cells from blood, with Jurkat cell RNA spiked in. These receptors all stem from a human donor in good health. Some libraries in this study had Jurkat cell RNA spiked in. The conserved cysteine and the conserved F or W are not part of the CDR3 here. Not all rows give a size; the values are once, few, many and, for expanded clones, a class.

CDR3 protein: ASSHNQAGYGYT; clone size: many; V gene: TRBV7-2
CDR3 protein: ASSQGPQVIYEQY; clone size: .; V gene: TRBV4-1
CDR3 protein: ASSPLAGTDTQY; clone size: many; V gene: TRBV7-6
CDR3 protein: SAAPGLAGGEQY; clone size: .; V gene: TRBV20-1
CDR3 protein: ASSSLIERPSYEQY; clone size: many; V gene: TRBV28
CDR3 protein: ASSSPIRSGTDTQY; clone size: .; V gene: TRBV27
CDR3 protein: ASSKTGSGGETQY; clone size: few; V gene: TRBV7-6
CDR3 protein: ASSLYRGNEQF; clone size: .; V gene: TRBV7-9
CDR3 protein: ASLGLAGGNEQF; clone size: .; V gene: TRBV2
CDR3 protein: ASSPGTSGIGYEQY; clone size: .; V gene: TRBV19
CDR3 protein: ASSIVVGGSPDTQY; clone size: .; V gene: TRBV19
CDR3 protein: SVEAYGSDTGELF; clone size: many; V gene: TRBV29-1
CDR3 protein: ASSFSRPNTGELF; clone size: few; V gene: TRBV13
CDR3 protein: SVYQGYEQY; clone size: many; V gene: TRBV29-1
CDR3 protein: ASSMGQPQH; clone size: .; V gene: TRBV28
CDR3 protein: ASSDRDGLQPQH; clone size: many; V gene: TRBV7-9
CDR3 protein: ASSFLSDHGYT; clone size: .; V gene: TRBV7-2
CDR3 protein: ASSQVVSEGQNYNEQF; clone size: few; V gene: TRBV4-3
CDR3 protein: ASSHSGTTAYEQY; clone size: many; V gene: TRBV4-1
CDR3 protein: SVEDGEGATYEQY; clone size: many; V gene: TRBV29-1
CDR3 protein: ASSFDGPVGNTIY; clone size: .; V gene: TRBV5-1
CDR3 protein: ASSPWGEQQF; clone size: many; V gene: TRBV7-2
CDR3 protein: ASSRDGNQPQH; clone size: many; V gene: TRBV5-5
CDR3 protein: ASSHLDAANYEQY; clone size: many; V gene: TRBV12-3/TRBV12-4
CDR3 protein: ASSGLAGTDTRY; clone size: .; V gene: TRBV5-6
CDR3 protein: ASSLGPGTAYGYT; clone size: .; V gene: TRBV7-9
CDR3 protein: ASSPMGGLASYEQY; clone size: .; V gene: TRBV7-6
CDR3 protein: ASSPRAVTDTQY; clone size: many; V gene: TRBV19
CDR3 protein: SARDVSGRGTDTQY; clone size: many; V gene: TRBV20-1
CDR3 protein: AWSLTGTMNTEAF; clone size: many; V gene: TRBV30
CDR3 protein: ASGPGQAYEQY; clone size: many; V gene: TRBV19
CDR3 protein: ASSERAGELF; clone size: .; V gene: TRBV6-1
CDR3 protein: ASSLPMTGGDEQY; clone size: .; V gene: TRBV7-9
CDR3 protein: ASSSLLAAADTQY; clone size: many; V gene: TRBV28
CDR3 protein: ASSWDRGNSYSPLH; clone size: .; V gene: TRBV4-2
CDR3 protein: ASTPGRTYEQY; clone size: many; V gene: TRBV6-5
CDR3 protein: ASSLGRWGGEAF; clone size: few; V gene: TRBV5-8
CDR3 protein: ASSFAGAAGELF; clone size: many; V gene: TRBV12-3/TRBV12-4
CDR3 protein: ASSPGDRGGVHEQF; clone size: few; V gene: TRBV5-1
CDR3 protein: ASSLVVGSSEKLF; clone size: .; V gene: TRBV11-2
CDR3 protein: ATSEDSGTEAF; clone size: few; V gene: TRBV15
CDR3 protein: ASSPGSGGTNEKLF; clone size: .; V gene: TRBV7-9
CDR3 protein: SVVKAGEYSETQY; clone size: many; V gene: TRBV29-1
CDR3 protein: ASSLERAGGLDTQY; clone size: few; V gene: TRBV11-2
CDR3 protein: ASSSGTGVVQPQH; clone size: many; V gene: TRBV6-6
CDR3 protein: ASSPNDGYEQY; clone size: few; V gene: TRBV27
CDR3 protein: SVGTFYEQY; clone size: .; V gene: TRBV29-1
CDR3 protein: ASSLSGDSLYEQY; clone size: few; V gene: TRBV27
CDR3 protein: ASSQDPLWAGELF; clone size: .; V gene: TRBV3-1
CDR3 protein: ASSIGWGQPQH; clone size: few; V gene: TRBV19
CDR3 protein: SARSPLAGGLIDTQY; clone size: .; V gene: TRBV20-1
CDR3 protein: ASSQTGLDSDTQY; clone size: .; V gene: TRBV3-1
CDR3 protein: ASSYSARDRGPYEQY; clone size: many; V gene: TRBV6-5
CDR3 protein: ASSQDRVGRASHEQY; clone size: .; V gene: TRBV4-3
CDR3 protein: ASSPRDTETQY; clone size: many; V gene: TRBV12-3/TRBV12-4